This T cell receptor (beta chain) was recorded in a study of T cells in pancreatic ductal adenocarcinoma. Study-level findings and limits: Unique clonotypes were about 8.2-fold more numerous in blood than in tumor. Mean clonality was approximately 0.1 in tumors and about 0.07 in blood, not significantly different. Tumors hold more CD45RO+ effector T cells, which may bias toward lower diversity.

The CDR3 contains 14 residues. CDR1 and CDR2 from the germline V gene are KGHSH and LQKENI. Comments on this clone: Antigen specificity is unknown.

The method was immunoSEQ multiplex PCR; TCRdb's version includes in-frame clones alone and lacks a portion of them. The sample consists of about 30,000 clones, around nine tenths of them appearing once. No neoadjuvant therapy was given to the selected pancreatic ductal adenocarcinoma patients before their surgery. The V gene is TRBV18, the J gene TRBJ2-7; TRBD2 agrees at 10 bases. The end of the DNA aligns better with TRBJ2-1, so the J call may be wrong. This TCR derives from a human donor with pancreatic ductal adenocarcinoma. The sample was PBMCs. In DNA form, the CDR3 reads TGTGCCAGCTCATCTCTAGCGGGAGAAAATGAGCAGTTCTTC. Amino acids: CASSSLAGENEQFF.